This T cell receptor beta chain was sequenced in a study of cytomegalovirus exposure and HLA in healthy donors. The PCR contained 60 Vbeta and 13 Jbeta primers. Sequencing was performed with immunoSEQ multiplex PCR; in TCRdb, only in-frame clones are kept and a portion is missing. Seen here are about 130,000 clones, 6.5% to 9.5% observed once, and the top ten hold less than 7%. Trimming at V came to 2 bases and at J to 2 bases, leaving 2 bases not matched to a gene. This CDR3 comprises 15 residues. Germline assignment: CDR1 MNHEY and CDR2 SMNVEV (reference sequence). Whole-study findings and limits: At a 0.05 false discovery rate, a later analysis found 18,000 or so TCR beta sequences to be associated with HLA alleles. Presence/absence analyses took donor sequencing depth as roughly uniform.

On this clone itself: Its target is not known.

The TCR originated in a man aged 40-49 years in good health and CMV-seronegative. The material sequenced was PBMCs. The genes are TRBV27 and TRBJ1-3; the match to TRBD1 covers 8 bases. CDR3 residues: CASSLTRGPGNTIYF. The CDR3 DNA reads TGTGCCAGCAGTTTAACCAGGGGGCCTGGAAACACCATATATTTT.